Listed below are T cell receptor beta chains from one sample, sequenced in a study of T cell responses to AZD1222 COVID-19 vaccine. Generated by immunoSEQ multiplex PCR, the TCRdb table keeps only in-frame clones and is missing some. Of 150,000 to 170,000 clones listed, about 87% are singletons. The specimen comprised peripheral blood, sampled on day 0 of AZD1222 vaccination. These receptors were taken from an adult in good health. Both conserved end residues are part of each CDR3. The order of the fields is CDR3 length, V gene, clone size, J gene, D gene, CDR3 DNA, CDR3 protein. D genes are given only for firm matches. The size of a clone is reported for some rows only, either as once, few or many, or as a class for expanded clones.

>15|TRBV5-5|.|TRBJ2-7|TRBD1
TGTGCCAGCAGCTTGGGGCCACAGGGGGCCGGCGAGCAGTACTTC
CASSLGPQGAGEQYF
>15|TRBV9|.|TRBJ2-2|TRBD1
TGTGCCAGCAGTTTCGGGACAGCGAACACCGGGGAGCTGTTTTTT
CASSFGTANTGELFF
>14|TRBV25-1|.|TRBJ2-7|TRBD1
TGTGCCAGCAGTGGCCGGGACAGAACCTACGAGCAGTACTTC
CASSGRDRTYEQYF
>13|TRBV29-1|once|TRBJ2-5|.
TGCAGCGTTGAAGGAAGGACGAAGGGGACCCAGTACTTC
CSVEGRTKGTQYF
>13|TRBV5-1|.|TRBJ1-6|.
TGCGCCAGCAGCTTGGAGCGTAATTCACCCCTCCACTTT
CASSLERNSPLHF
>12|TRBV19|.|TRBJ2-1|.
TGTGCCAGTAGTATCACCTACAATGAGCAGTTCTTC
CASSITYNEQFF
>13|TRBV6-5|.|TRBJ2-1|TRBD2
TGTGCCAGCAGTTACTTACTAGCGACAGAGCAGTTCTTC
CASSYLLATEQFF
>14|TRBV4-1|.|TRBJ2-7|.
TGCGCCAGCAGCCAGTCCCCTGGGGCATACGAGCAGTACTTC
CASSQSPGAYEQYF
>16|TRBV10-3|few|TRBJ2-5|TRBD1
TGTGCCATCAGTGAGTCGGGGACAGGGGGCGACGAGACCCAGTACTTC
CAISESGTGGDETQYF
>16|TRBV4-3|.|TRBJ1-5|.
TGCGCCAGCAGCCAAGAATCGGGGACACCAAATCAGCCCCAGCATTTT
CASSQESGTPNQPQHF
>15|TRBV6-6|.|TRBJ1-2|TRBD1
TGTGCCAGCAGACCTACAGGGGACCCTAACTATGGCTACACCTTC
CASRPTGDPNYGYTF
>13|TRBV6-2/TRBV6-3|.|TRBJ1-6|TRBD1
TGTGCCAGCAGCTCAGGGGGCGTATCACCCCTCCACTTT
CASSSGGVSPLHF
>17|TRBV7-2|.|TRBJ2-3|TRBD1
TGTGCCAGCAGCTTATCAGGGACAGGGGGCCGGGCAGATACGCAGTATTTT
CASSLSGTGGRADTQYF
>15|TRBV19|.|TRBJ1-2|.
TGTGCCAGTAGTGTCCACAGGGATTCTAACTATGGCTACACCTTC
CASSVHRDSNYGYTF
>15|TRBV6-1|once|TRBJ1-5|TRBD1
TGTGCCAGCAGGACAGGGACACTTAGCAATCAGCCCCAGCATTTT
CASRTGTLSNQPQHF
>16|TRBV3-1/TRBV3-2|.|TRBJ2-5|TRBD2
TGTGCCAGCAGCGAAAGACTAGCGGGATCCCAAGAGACCCAGTACTTC
CASSERLAGSQETQYF
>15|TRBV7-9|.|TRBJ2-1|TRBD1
TGTGCCAGCAGATCAGACAGGGCCTCCTACAATGAGCAGTTCTTC
CASRSDRASYNEQFF